This T cell receptor (beta chain) was observed in a study of cytomegalovirus exposure and HLA in healthy donors. General observations from the study: For presence/absence analyses, sequencing depth was assumed to be roughly uniform across donors. For TCR beta chains, V- and J-gene trimming was later linked to a missense DCLRE1C variant. HLA alleles were associated with around 17,000 TCR beta sequences in a later analysis at 0.05 false discovery rate. A prior analysis recorded that most TCR beta V segments were productive about 90% or about 30% of the time.

Use of 60 Vbeta and 13 Jbeta primers characterized the PCR. Some clones are missing from TCRdb's copy, which holds only in-frame ones; the method was immunoSEQ multiplex PCR. The sample carries 160,000 or so clones, 60% to 85% recorded once. A word on this clone: As yet, its antigen is unknown.

With V trimmed by 2 bases and J by 1 base, 4 bases remained unmatched. The germline V gene encodes CDR1 LNHNV and CDR2 YYDKDF (reference sequence). The CDR3 spans 16 residues. The receptor was isolated from a man aged 30 to 39 in good health and CMV-seropositive. This chain connects TRBV15 to TRBJ1-5, with TRBD1 matching over 8 bases. Input material: PBMCs. The DNA of the CDR3 is TGTGCCACCAGCAGATTGGGACAGGCGAGCAATCAGCCCCAGCATTTT. Amino acid sequence: CATSRLGQASNQPQHF.